This TCR beta chain stems from a study of response to subunit inactivated influenza vaccine (dated by TCRdb to the late 2010s). For context, the study as a whole: Deep quantitative profiling of the T cell receptor repertoire was used in the study to follow responses to a trivalent subunit inactivated influenza vaccine. The investigation overall reported the following: The authors proposed that each seasonal influenza vaccination may bring in only a limited number of new T cells.

The trim is 3 bases for V and 2 bases for J, with a gap of 11 bases between the germline ends. Per the germline V gene (reference sequence), SEHNR is the CDR1 and FQNEAQ is the CDR2. The CDR3, from cysteine to phenylalanine, totals 15 residues. CDR3 DNA is the only sequence kept; it has 45 bases, read in frame from the first base. Library method: RT-PCR. The sequencing machine was an Illumina HiSeq 2500. The public reads were run again by TCRdb, first through fastp at Q25 and then through MiXCR, and only productive beta chains were kept. When rows share a CDR3 protein, they turn into one entry using the most common DNA and genes. The sample profile shows about 580,000 distinct CDR3 sequences; 14% of them were found once. The leading ten clones occupy 11% of the sample. This clonotype was found a few times. It lacks a known antigen. Base qualities are missing; no much larger clone stands one base away.

The receptor's source is a man aged 50 to 60 who received an inactivated influenza vaccine. Donor details come from another sample of the same person, matched by shared clones. The receptor chain draws on TRBV7-9 and TRBJ1-3; TRBD1 is a weak D gene call, 5 bases matching. The sample in question was PBMCs from blood, obtained about 11 days after vaccination. The CDR3 in this case is CASSFAPGTGNTIYF. DNA sequence: TGTGCCAGCAGCTTCGCCCCAGGGACTGGAAACACCATATATTTT. Joined to the reference TRBV7-9 and TRBJ1-3 proteins, this CDR3 gives the full variable domain: DTGVSQNPRHKITKRGQNVTFRCDPISEHNRLYWYRQTLGQGPEFLTYFQNEAQLEKSRLLSDRFSAERPKGSFSTLEIQRTEQGDSAMYLCASSFAPGTGNTIYFGEGSWLTVV.